The clone carrying this TCR beta chain has only one observation. Its antigen is not known. The data derive from a study of T cell responses to AZD1222 COVID-19 vaccine. Trimming stripped 2 bases from V and 7 bases from J, with 15 bases between. The V gene's germline CDR1 is SGHRS and CDR2 YFSETQ. The CDR3 length is 14 residues. Study-level results: Clonal diversity was possibly underestimated, and the donors were mostly white British, with more females. Nearly half of the spike-specific TCRs reportedly recognize variant regions that carry no mutations. Baseline serostatus was positive in only five to seven AZD1222 recipients.

Sequencing used immunoSEQ multiplex PCR; TCRdb keeps in-frame clones, though not all of them. The sample shows about 76,000 clones, 70% to 80% of them seen only once. Sequencing was performed on peripheral blood, taken 28 days after the second dose of the MenACWY control vaccine. The sequence derives from an adult who received the MenACWY meningococcal vaccine as a control. The V and J genes are TRBV5-1 and TRBJ1-2, with TRBD1 as a possible D gene (5 bases). CDR3 nucleotides: TGCGCCAGCAGCTTAAGTCCGGGGACGGGTGGCTACACCTTC. Amino acids: CASSLSPGTGGYTF.